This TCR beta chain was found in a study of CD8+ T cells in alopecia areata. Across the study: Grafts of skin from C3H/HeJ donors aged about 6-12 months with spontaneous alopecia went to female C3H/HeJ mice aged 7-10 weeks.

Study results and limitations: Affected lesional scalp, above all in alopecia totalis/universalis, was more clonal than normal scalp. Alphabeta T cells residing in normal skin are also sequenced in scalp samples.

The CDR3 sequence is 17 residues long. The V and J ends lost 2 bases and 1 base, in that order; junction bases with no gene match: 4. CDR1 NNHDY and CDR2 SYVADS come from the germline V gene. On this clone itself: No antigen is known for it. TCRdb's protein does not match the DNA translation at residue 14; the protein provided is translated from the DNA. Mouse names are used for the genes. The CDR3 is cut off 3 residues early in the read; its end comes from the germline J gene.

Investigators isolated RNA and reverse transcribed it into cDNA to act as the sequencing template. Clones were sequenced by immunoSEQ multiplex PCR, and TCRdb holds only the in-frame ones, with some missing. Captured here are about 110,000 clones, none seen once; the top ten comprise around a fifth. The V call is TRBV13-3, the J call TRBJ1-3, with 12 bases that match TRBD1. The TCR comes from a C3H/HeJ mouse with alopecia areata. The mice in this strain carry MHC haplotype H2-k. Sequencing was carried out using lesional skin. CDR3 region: CASSEPGTGGSGNTLYF. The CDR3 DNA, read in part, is TGTGCCAGCAGTGAGCCCGGGACAGGGGGCTCTGGAAATACG.